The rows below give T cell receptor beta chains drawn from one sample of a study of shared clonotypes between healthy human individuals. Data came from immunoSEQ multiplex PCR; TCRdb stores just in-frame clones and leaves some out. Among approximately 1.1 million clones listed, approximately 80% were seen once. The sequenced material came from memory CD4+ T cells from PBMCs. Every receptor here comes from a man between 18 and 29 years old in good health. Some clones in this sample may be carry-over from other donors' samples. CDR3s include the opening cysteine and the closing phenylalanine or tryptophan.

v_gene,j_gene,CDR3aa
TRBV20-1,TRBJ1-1,CSAKKNTEAFF
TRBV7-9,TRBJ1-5,CASSSTGSNQPQHF
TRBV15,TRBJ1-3,CATSREGNTIYF
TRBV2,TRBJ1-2,CASRPREGSYGYTF
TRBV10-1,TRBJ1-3,CASSSDPGNTIYF
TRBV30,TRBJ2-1,CAWRGVLAGAGRGEQFF
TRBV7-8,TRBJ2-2,CASSWASGNTGELFF
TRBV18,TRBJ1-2,CASSREWGRTYGYTF
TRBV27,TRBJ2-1,CAIRFLAYNEQFF
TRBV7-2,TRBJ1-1,CASSSSQGTRVGFF
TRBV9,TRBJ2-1,CASSKTSGPNYEQFF
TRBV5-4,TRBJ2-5,CASSLVWGEETQYF
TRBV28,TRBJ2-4,CASSPPYKGLKNIQYF
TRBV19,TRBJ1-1,CASGWTVMNTEAFF
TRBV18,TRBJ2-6,CASSPGGYSSGANVLTF
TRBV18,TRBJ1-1,CASLGQLNTEAFF
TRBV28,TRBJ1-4,CASSLLRQGSNEKLFF
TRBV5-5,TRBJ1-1,CASSLGVGLNTEAFF
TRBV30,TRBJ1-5,CAWGDRAHQPQHF
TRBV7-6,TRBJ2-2,CASSPGGQGFIANTGELFF
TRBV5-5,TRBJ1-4,CASRTGLGQSNEKLFF
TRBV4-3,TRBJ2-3,CASSQDSSGRGRDTQYF
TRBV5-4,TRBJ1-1,CASSQLENTEAFF
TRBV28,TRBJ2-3,CASSQTRLAGVGDTQYF
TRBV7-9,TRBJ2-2,CASSPPGGLNTGELFF
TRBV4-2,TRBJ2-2,CASSLRLARSFGTGELFF
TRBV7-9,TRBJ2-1,CASSTSGREDEQFF
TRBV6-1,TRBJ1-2,CASSPRTGEYYGYTF
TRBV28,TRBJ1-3,CASSLQGAGNTIYF
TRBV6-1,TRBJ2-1,CASSEQGASYNEQFF
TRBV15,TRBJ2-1,CATRKGDYNEQFF
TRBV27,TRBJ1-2,CASSLSIRDSLLRGYTF
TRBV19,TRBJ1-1,CASRAVAAARNTEAFF
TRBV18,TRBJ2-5,CASSPPGRETQYF
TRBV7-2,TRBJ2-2,CASTIRRVGSGELFF
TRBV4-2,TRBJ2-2,CASRPTSGSRIRNTGELFF
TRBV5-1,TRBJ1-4,CASSLGQGNEKLFF
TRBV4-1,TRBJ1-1,CASSQAQNVMNTEAFF
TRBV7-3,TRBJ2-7,CASSLNSGGSREQYF